One and the same sample provided the 23 T cell receptor beta chains below, sequenced in a study of prognosis after radiotherapy for stage I lung cancer. TCR beta CDR3 amplification from genomic DNA was performed by two-round multiplex PCR. Used in first-round PCR were primers specific to each TRBV and TRBJ gene. TCRdb recomputed calls from the multiplex PCR reads with MiXCR, one row per CDR3 protein. Among 20,000 to 30,000 distinct CDR3 sequences listed, around 30% were seen once. Source: PBMCs, taken before or after stereotactic body radiation therapy (not recorded which). The receptors come from a donor of 50 years or more with non-small cell lung cancer.

This clonotype was observed at least ten times. V gene TRBV7-9 combines with J gene TRBJ2-1; TRBD2 matches at 15 bases. Germline V CDR1 and CDR2: SEHNR, FQNEAQ (reference sequence). The V gene end was trimmed by 6 bases and the J gene end by 3 bases; junction bases not matched to a gene: 9. This CDR3 region has 18 residues. The CDR3 DNA sequence: TGTGCCAGCAGGTCCTACGGACTAGCGGGGGGGATCTACAATGAGCAGTTCTTC. As protein: CASRSYGLAGGIYNEQFF.

At least ten counts were recorded for this clonotype. The chain employs TRBV11-3 and TRBJ2-7; D ambiguous. Between the trimmed V and J ends, which lost 2 bases and 10 bases, there was a span of 15 bases. This CDR3 spans 13 amino acids. The germline V gene has CDR1 SGHNT and CDR2 YENEEA. CDR3 protein: CASSLFMENNQYF. The CDR3 DNA follows: TGTGCCAGCAGCTTATTCATGGAAAATAATCAGTACTTC.

Note on this clonotype: At one boundary the junction diverges from the germline segment, which might be a read error. The chain links TRBV19 to TRBJ2-1; 9 positions agree with TRBD1. This CDR3 spans 15 amino acids. Germline values: CDR1 LNHDA, CDR2 SQIVND (reference sequence). CDR3 residues: CSSSIARTGADEQFF. The DNA for the CDR3 is TGTTCCAGTAGTATAGCCCGGACAGGGGCCGATGAGCAGTTCTTC.

To note about this clonotype: A clone one base away is much larger, so this may be a read error. The chain is built from TRBV6-1 and TRBJ1-5; TRBD1 agrees at 7 bases. CDR3 length: 13 residues. Per the germline V gene, CDR1 is MNHNS and CDR2 is SASEGT. CDR3 protein: CASDRVSNRPQHF. The CDR3 coding sequence is TGTGCCAGCGACAGGGTTAGCAATCGGCCCCAGCATTTT.

The chain combines TRBV5-1 with TRBJ1-6; D perhaps matches TRBD1 (5 bases). The CDR3 extends over 14 amino acids. CDR1 is SGHRS, CDR2 YFSETQ, per germline. Trimming took 3 bases from V and 6 from J, leaving 10 bases between them. The CDR3 region is CASSWGDSNSPLHF. The CDR3 nucleotides read TGCGCCAGCAGCTGGGGGGACTCTAATTCACCCCTCCACTTT.

Many counts were recorded for this clonotype. This rearrangement joins TRBV3-1 to TRBJ2-7; D remains unclear. The germline V gene encodes CDR1 LGHDT and CDR2 YNNKEL (reference sequence). The germline V and J ends were trimmed by 5 bases and 4 bases, with 15 bases remaining between them. The CDR3 length is 14 residues. The CDR3 reads CASSESDGSYEQYF. CDR3 DNA sequence: TGTGCCAGCAGCGAATCGGACGGGTCTTACGAGCAGTACTTC.

On this clonotype itself: Its ends do not fully match the called genes, so a read error is possible. The chain couples TRBV7-9 to TRBJ2-1; 7 nucleotides agree with TRBD2. CDR3 size: 18 residues. The V gene's germline CDR1 is SEHNR and CDR2 FQNEAQ (reference sequence). CDR3 loop: CASRSGTIGPWAYNEQFF. CDR3 sequence (DNA): TGTGCCAGCAGGTCCGGGACTATCGGCCCTTGGGCCTATAATGAGCAGTTCTTC. Together with reference TRBV7-9 and TRBJ2-1, the CDR3 gives the full variable domain: DTGVSQNPRHKITKRGQNVTFRCDPISEHNRLYWYRQTLGQGPEFLTYFQNEAQLEKSRLLSDRFSAERPKGSFSTLEIQRTEQGDSAMYLCASRSGTIGPWAYNEQFFGPGTRLTVL.

This clonotype was counted many times. This rearrangement joins TRBV4-2 to TRBJ2-5; D is possibly TRBD1 or TRBD2 (6 bases each). V gave up 0 bases and J gave up 0 bases, with 14 bases separating them. Germline values: CDR1 LGHNA, CDR2 YNFKEQ. The CDR3 covers 17 residues. CDR3 region: CASSQDRGKGDQETQYF. CDR3 nucleotide sequence: TGTGCCAGCAGCCAAGATCGGGGGAAGGGGGACCAAGAGACCCAGTACTTC.

This clonotype was seen repeatedly, ten times or more. This chain links TRBV20-1 with TRBJ1-1; perhaps TRBD1 as D (5 bases). V was trimmed by 6 bases and J by 6 bases, leaving 20 bases between them. CDR3 length: 14 residues. Per germline, CDR1 DFQATT and CDR2 SNEGSKA (reference sequence). CDR3 sequence: CSAPWGGPDSEAFF. CDR3 DNA sequence: TGCAGTGCCCCCTGGGGGGGTCCAGATTCTGAAGCTTTCTTT.

For this clonotype: This likely traces to a read error, being one base from a far larger clone. The rearrangement links TRBV6-2 or TRBV6-3 to TRBJ1-1; perhaps TRBD1 as D (5 bases). The CDR3 runs 21 residues. Germline CDR1 MNHEY, CDR2 SVGEGT. In DNA form, the CDR3 reads TGTGCCAGCAGTTACACCGGGACTCCTCCTCAATCATTTGCTCTGAACACTGAAGCTTTATTT. Translation gives CASSYTGTPPQSFALNTEALF.

This clonotype was recorded at least ten times. The rearrangement joins TRBV20-1 to TRBJ2-5; D is undetermined. The ends were cut back, 2 bases at V and 6 bases at J, with 10 bases in the middle. Germline V gene data show CDR1 as DFQATT and CDR2 as SNEGSKA (reference sequence). CDR3 size: 12 residues. The CDR3 here is CSARRTGQTQYF. CDR3 sequence (DNA): TGCAGTGCTAGAAGGACCGGGCAGACCCAGTACTTC.

The rearrangement links TRBV11-2 to TRBJ2-7; TRBD2 aligns across 12 bases. CDR3 size: 15 residues. J gave up 3 bases and V 1 base, and 1 base lay outside the gene matches. Germline V gene lookup returns CDR1 SGHAT and CDR2 FQNNGV. CDR3 region: CASSLGGLAGYEQYF. In nucleotides, the CDR3 is TGTGCCAGCAGCTTAGGGGGACTAGCGGGCTACGAGCAGTACTTC.

This clonotype has at least ten counts. The chain employs TRBV4-1 and TRBJ1-6; unclear D gene. Trimming cost V 0 bases and J 5 bases, with 8 bases left between them. The CDR3 spans 15 residues. Per the germline V gene, CDR1 is MGHRA and CDR2 is YSYEKL. This CDR3 reads CASSQDTLDNSPLHF. CDR3 nucleotides: TGCGCCAGCAGCCAAGATACCCTGGATAATTCACCCCTCCACTTT.

The table lists this clonotype with a count of one. The chain employs TRBV24-1 and TRBJ1-2; TRBD1 is a possible D gene (5 bases). Germline V CDR1 and CDR2: KGHDR, SFDVKD. The CDR3 has 15 amino acids. Trimming removed 4 bases at V and 3 bases at J, with 14 bases between. The CDR3 spells CATSDAGREDYGYTF. The CDR3 DNA reads TGTGCCACCAGTGACGCAGGGCGCGAAGACTATGGCTACACCTTC.

About this clonotype: A much larger clone lies a single base off, so this may be a read error. This chain uses TRBV6-4 with TRBJ2-1; a possible D gene is TRBD1 (5 bases). Trimming cost V 2 bases and J 8 bases, with 19 bases left between them. Germline CDR1 is MRHNA and CDR2 is SNTAGT. The CDR3 is made up of 16 amino acids. The CDR3 loop reads CASSDSPGAQVHEQFF. For the CDR3, the DNA is TGTGCCAGCAGTGACAGCCCTGGGGCCCAGGTGCATGAGCAGTTCTTC.

V usage is TRBV28 and J usage is TRBJ2-7, with D possibly being TRBD1 (6 bases). This CDR3 region has 16 residues. Germline CDR1 and CDR2: MDHEN and SYDVKM. Trimming removed 1 base from V and 3 bases from J, with 16 bases in between. The CDR3 DNA reads TGTGCCAGCAGTTTATCTAGACAGGCCCCCATCTACGAGCAGTACTTC. As protein: CASSLSRQAPIYEQYF.

This clonotype was found a few times. The genes are TRBV19 and TRBJ1-5; 7 positions agree with TRBD1. Germline V lookup: CDR1 LNHDA, CDR2 SQIVND (reference sequence). Trimming took 6 bases from V and 3 from J; bases not matched to a gene: 8. This CDR3 region has 15 residues. The CDR3 is CASSSTGLVNQPQHF. The CDR3 region has the DNA TGTGCCAGTAGCTCGACAGGGTTGGTCAATCAGCCCCAGCATTTT.

At least ten counts were recorded for this clonotype. The genes are TRBV6-1 and TRBJ2-3; the D gene is possibly TRBD2 (7 bases). This CDR3 region has 15 residues. Germline CDR1 MNHNS, CDR2 SASEGT. V lost 3 bases to trimming and J lost 0 bases, with 10 bases between them. CDR3 protein: CASSEAGASTDTQYF. The DNA for the CDR3 is TGTGCCAGCAGTGAGGCGGGGGCTAGCACAGATACGCAGTATTTT.

This clonotype was counted many times. This rearrangement joins TRBV29-1 to TRBJ2-7; TRBD1 matches at 7 bases. V shed 7 bases, J shed 2 bases, and the junction held 5 bases outside the gene matches. The CDR3 extends over 12 amino acids. From germline, CDR1 is SQVTM and CDR2 ANQGSEA. The CDR3: CSATGTAYEQYF. The CDR3 nucleotides are TGCAGCGCTACCGGGACAGCCTACGAGCAGTACTTC.

A note on this clonotype: Being one base from a much bigger clone, this may be a read error. The chain couples TRBV6-2 or TRBV6-3 to TRBJ1-3; 11 bases are a match to TRBD1. The CDR3 contains 17 residues. Germline lookup yields CDR1 MNHEY and CDR2 SVGEGT. CDR3 DNA: TGTGCCAGCAGCCCCGGGACAGGGGGTATCTCTGGAAAAACCATACATTTT. Translation: CASSPGTGGISGKTIHF.

This clonotype occurred many times. The V gene is TRBV12-3 or TRBV12-4, the J gene TRBJ2-3, with D unclear. V was shortened by 0 bases and J by 0 bases, with 13 bases between the two germline ends. The CDR3 is 17 residues long. CDR3 DNA sequence: TGTGCCAGCAGTTTAGCCCATACAGCCGCTAGCACAGATACGCAGTATTTT. Encoded protein: CASSLAHTAASTDTQYF.

This chain joins TRBV5-1 and TRBJ2-7; 7 bases agree with TRBD1. This CDR3 contains 16 residues. V trimming: 5 bases; J trimming: 8 bases; junction bases outside the gene matches: 19. Germline CDR1 reads SGHRS; CDR2 reads YFSETQ. The CDR3 region is CASSPDRDRVPNQQYF. In DNA form, the CDR3 reads TGCGCCAGCAGTCCCGACAGGGATAGGGTCCCCAACCAGCAGTACTTC.

This clonotype was observed at least ten times. This chain connects TRBV7-9 to TRBJ2-7, with D perhaps matching TRBD1 (6 bases). The germline V and J ends were trimmed by 4 bases and 2 bases, with 12 bases remaining between them. The germline gives CDR1 SEHNR, CDR2 FQNEAQ (reference sequence). This CDR3 region has 14 residues. CDR3 DNA sequence: TGTGCCAGCAGCTCTCCAGGGGAGCCCTACGAGCAGTACTTC. Protein sequence: CASSSPGEPYEQYF.